The 6 T cell receptor beta chains below were found in one sample sequenced in a study of shared clonotypes between healthy human individuals. Generated by immunoSEQ multiplex PCR, the TCRdb table keeps only in-frame clones and is missing some. This repertoire shows around 700,000 clones, approximately 79% found once; its top ten account for roughly 1.8%. Sequencing used memory CD4+ T cells sorted from blood. Subset noted: CD45RA-negative fraction. All receptors come from a woman in her thirties in good health.

V is TRBV7-2 and J is TRBJ1-2; 7 positions agree with TRBD1. Trimming removed 1 base from V and 5 bases from J; junction bases left unmatched: 13. The CDR3 extends over 17 amino acids. Germline V gives CDR1 SGHTA, CDR2 FQGNSA. The CDR3 is CASSLEYPEQGIYGYTF. CDR3 in DNA: TGTGCCAGCAGCTTAGAGTACCCGGAACAGGGGATTTATGGCTACACCTTC.

The genes are TRBV9 and TRBJ1-1, with TRBD1 matching over 7 bases. Germline V gives CDR1 SGDLS, CDR2 YYNGEE. V shed 0 bases, J shed 3 bases, and the junction held 5 bases outside the gene matches. This CDR3 is 15 amino acids long. This CDR3 reads CASSVDEGADTEAFF. In DNA, the CDR3 is TGTGCCAGCAGCGTAGATGAGGGGGCGGACACTGAAGCTTTCTTT.

The V call is TRBV28, the J call TRBJ1-1; unclear D gene. The ends were cut back, 1 base at V and 1 base at J, with 16 bases in the middle. Germline V gene lookup returns CDR1 MDHEN and CDR2 SYDVKM. There are 17 residues in the CDR3. The CDR3 sequence is CASSLLGFYSQNTEAFF. CDR3 nucleotides: TGTGCCAGCAGTTTATTGGGATTTTACAGCCAGAACACTGAAGCTTTCTTT. The full variable domain, completed using reference TRBV28 and TRBJ1-1, is DVKVTQSSRYLVKRTGEKVFLECVQDMDHENMFWYRQDPGLGLRLIYFSYDVKMKEKGDIPEGYSVSREKKERFSLILESASTNQTSMYLCASSLLGFYSQNTEAFFGQGTRLTVV.

This rearrangement joins TRBV7-8 to TRBJ2-1; maybe TRBD1 (6 bases). V was clipped by 5 bases and J by 16 bases, with 18 bases between them. Germline values: CDR1 SGHVS, CDR2 FQNEAQ. The CDR3 is 12 amino acids. The CDR3 loop reads CASSPQQGQEFF. The CDR3 nucleotides read TGTGCCAGCAGCCCCCAACAGGGCCAGGAATTCTTC. Based on the CDR3 plus reference TRBV7-8 and TRBJ2-1, the full variable domain is GAGVSQSPRYKVAKRGQDVALRCDPISGHVSLFWYQQALGQGPEFLTYFQNEAQLDKSGLPSDRFFAERPEGSVSTLKIQRTQQEDSAVYLCASSPQQGQEFFGPGTRLTVL.

The rearrangement uses TRBV5-4 and TRBJ2-7; D is ambiguous. The germline V gene has CDR1 SGHNT and CDR2 YYREEE (reference sequence). V gave up 0 bases and J gave up 0 bases, with 7 bases separating them. The CDR3 is 14 amino acids. The CDR3 DNA sequence: TGTGCCAGCAGCTTGGCCAGGAGCTCCTACGAGCAGTACTTC. Translated: CASSLARSSYEQYF.

The V gene is TRBV10-1, the J gene TRBJ1-2; TRBD1 is a possible D gene (5 bases). V was cut by 3 bases and J by 3 bases, with 5 bases left in between. CDR3 size: 12 residues. CDR1 WNHNN and CDR2 SYGVQD come from the germline V gene (reference sequence). In DNA form, the CDR3 reads TGCGCCAGCAGTGACAGGGACTATGGCTACACCTTC. Its translation: CASSDRDYGYTF.